The 30 T cell receptor beta chains given below trace back to one sample, sequenced in a study of shared clonotypes between healthy human individuals. Sequencing was performed with immunoSEQ multiplex PCR; in TCRdb, only in-frame clones are kept and a portion is missing. The sample yields about 95,000 clones, around 67% seen once. Material: memory CD8+ T cells sorted from blood. Subset reported: CD45RO+ cells pooled with CCR7-negative TemRA cells. The receptors originated from a man under 40 in good health.

CDR3 amino acids: CSVLLQGTGVFDEQYF. CDR3 nucleotide sequence: TGCAGCGTCCTCCTACAGGGGACAGGGGTCTTCGACGAGCAGTACTTC. The chain employs TRBV29-1 and TRBJ2-7; 10 bases agree with TRBD1. The trim removed 6 bases at V and 5 bases at J, leaving 16 bases unmatched. Germline CDR1 reads SQVTM; CDR2 reads ANQGSEA. The CDR3 runs 16 residues.

This rearrangement joins TRBV7-6 to TRBJ1-4; no clear D gene. The CDR3 covers 13 residues. V shed 3 bases and J shed 5 bases, with 7 bases lying between them. Germline V gene sequence: CDR1 SGHVS, CDR2 FNYEAQ. The CDR3, as DNA: TGTGCCAGCAGCTTTTATCACAATGAAAAACTGTTTTTT. Protein product: CASSFYHNEKLFF.

The rearrangement joins TRBV13 to TRBJ2-1; 9 bases are a match to TRBD2. Germline V lookup: CDR1 PRHDT, CDR2 FYEKMQ (reference sequence). The trim removed 2 bases at V and 5 bases at J, leaving 13 bases unmatched. The CDR3 runs 18 residues. In DNA form, the CDR3 reads TGTGCCAGCAGCTTATTTAACGAGGCGGGAGGGCCTGACAATGAGCAGTTCTTC. It encodes CASSLFNEAGGPDNEQFF.

The chain couples TRBV7-6 to TRBJ1-1, with TRBD1 as a possible D gene (6 bases). The V and J ends lost 5 bases and 3 bases respectively, with 16 bases between them. CDR3 length: 15 residues. The germline V gene has CDR1 SGHVS and CDR2 FNYEAQ. CDR3 coding DNA: TGTGCCAGCAGCCCCACCGCCAGGGGTGACACTGAAGCTTTCTTT. Amino acids: CASSPTARGDTEAFF.

The rearrangement joins TRBV15 to TRBJ2-1; a possible D gene is TRBD2 (5 bases). With 1 base removed from V and 3 bases from J, the gap between germline ends came to 10 bases. Germline CDR1 is LNHNV and CDR2 is YYDKDF (reference sequence). The length of the CDR3 is 15 residues. DNA of the CDR3: TGTGCCACCAGCAGAGCCCTCGGGGTCTACAATGAGCAGTTCTTC. It codes for CATSRALGVYNEQFF.

The V and J genes are TRBV27 and TRBJ1-5; tentatively, D is TRBD1 (5 bases). Germline loops: CDR1 MNHEY, CDR2 SMNVEV (reference sequence). Trimming removed 5 bases from V and 4 bases from J, with 9 bases in between. This CDR3 is 13 amino acids long. Here the CDR3 reads CASSTGGNQPQHF. CDR3 in DNA: TGTGCCAGCAGTACCGGGGGGAATCAGCCCCAGCATTTT.

The V gene is TRBV6-6, the J gene TRBJ1-1; D not certain. Trimming removed 0 bases at V and 8 bases at J, with 16 bases between. CDR1 is MNHNY and CDR2 is SVGAGI in the germline V gene (reference sequence). This CDR3 spans 15 amino acids. The CDR3 is CASSYSEFGEGEAFF. CDR3 nucleotide sequence: TGTGCCAGCAGTTACTCGGAGTTCGGGGAGGGCGAAGCTTTCTTT.

This clone was observed at least ten times. The J gene is TRBJ1-4, the V gene TRBV2; possible D gene TRBD1, 5 bases. Per germline, CDR1 SNHLY and CDR2 FYNNEI. This CDR3 region has 15 residues. The V end lost 3 bases, the J end lost 8 bases, and 16 bases lay between the germline ends. As DNA, the CDR3 is TGTGCCAGCAGTGAGGCCGGGACCTATGGGGAAAAACTGTTTTTT. Translation gives CASSEAGTYGEKLFF.

The chain is built from TRBV10-1 and TRBJ2-1, with D possibly TRBD2 on 6 matching bases. From germline, CDR1 is WNHNN and CDR2 SYGVQD (reference sequence). The CDR3 length is 14 residues. V dropped 5 bases and J dropped 9 bases, with 17 bases sitting between them. CDR3 DNA: TGCGCCAGCAGTATGACTAGGACCACAAGTGAGCAGTTCTTC. It translates to CASSMTRTTSEQFF.

This clone was picked up one time. Just one base apart from a much larger clone, this may be a read error. Within the sample, other DNA sequences also encode this same CDR3. The CDR3 coding sequence is TGTGCCAGTAGTTCCCACTATGGCTACACCTTC. Its translation is CASSSHYGYTF. This sequence joins TRBV28 and TRBJ1-2; no reliable D call. Germline V gives CDR1 MDHEN, CDR2 SYDVKM. The CDR3 contains 11 residues.

This clone has a count of ten or more. The chain employs TRBV10-1 and TRBJ1-1, with a possible D match to TRBD1 (5 bases). V was pared by 5 bases and J by 7 bases, with 17 bases between. The CDR3 is made up of 14 amino acids. The germline V gene has CDR1 WNHNN and CDR2 SYGVQD (reference sequence). Here the CDR3 reads CASSQERDPIEAFF. The CDR3 DNA follows: TGCGCCAGCAGTCAAGAACGGGACCCGATTGAAGCTTTCTTT.

The rearrangement uses TRBV28 and TRBJ1-5; perhaps TRBD1 as D (5 bases). Germline loops: CDR1 MDHEN, CDR2 SYDVKM. The CDR3 contains 14 residues. V lost 10 bases and J lost 0, with 13 bases in between. CDR3 amino acids: CATWTLYSNQPQHF. The CDR3, as DNA: TGTGCCACATGGACACTATATAGCAATCAGCCCCAGCATTTT. The variable domain in full, with the rest retrieved from reference TRBV28 and TRBJ1-5, is DVKVTQSSRYLVKRTGEKVFLECVQDMDHENMFWYRQDPGLGLRLIYFSYDVKMKEKGDIPEGYSVSREKKERFSLILESASTNQTSMYLCATWTLYSNQPQHFGDGTRLSIL.

DNA of the CDR3: TGTGCCAGCAGCTTCCTCGGGGAGCTGTTTTTT. Encoded protein: CASSFLGELFF. The V and J genes are TRBV7-9 and TRBJ2-2; D gene ambiguous. The germline V and J ends were trimmed by 3 bases and 7 bases, with 3 bases remaining between them. This CDR3 is built from 11 residues. The germline V gene encodes CDR1 SEHNR and CDR2 FQNEAQ (reference sequence). Drawing the rest from reference TRBV7-9 and TRBJ2-2, the complete variable domain is DTGVSQNPRHKITKRGQNVTFRCDPISEHNRLYWYRQTLGQGPEFLTYFQNEAQLEKSRLLSDRFSAERPKGSFSTLEIQRTEQGDSAMYLCASSFLGELFFGEGSRLTVL.

This clone was counted once. The genes are TRBV2 and TRBJ2-3, with 9 bases lining up with TRBD2. V was pared by 6 bases and J by 3 bases, with 10 bases of the junction left unmatched. The CDR3 spans 16 residues. Germline V gives CDR1 SNHLY, CDR2 FYNNEI. This chain's CDR3 is CASRISGSGGTDTQYF. The CDR3, as DNA: TGTGCCAGCAGGATTAGCGGGAGTGGAGGTACAGATACGCAGTATTTT.

The V gene is TRBV6-1, the J gene TRBJ2-6; D is unresolved. The CDR3 length is 15 residues. Per germline, CDR1 MNHNS and CDR2 SASEGT. V was trimmed by 0 bases and J by 0 bases, leaving 3 bases between them. CDR3 nucleotide sequence: TGTGCCAGCAGTGAAGCGACCTCTGGGGCCAACGTCCTGACTTTC. Protein: CASSEATSGANVLTF.

V is TRBV23-1 and J is TRBJ2-1, with D possibly matching TRBD1 (5 bases). TRBV23-1 is given ORF status, its function remaining uncertain. V shed 3 bases and J shed 0 bases, with 9 bases lying between them. The CDR3 has 15 residues. CDR3 protein: CASSQTQGSYNEQFF. CDR3 DNA: TGCGCCAGCAGTCAGACCCAGGGCTCCTACAATGAGCAGTTCTTC.

The chain couples TRBV18 to TRBJ2-7, with TRBD2 matching over 8 bases. Germline values: CDR1 KGHSH, CDR2 LQKENI. V trimming: 4 bases; J trimming: 0 bases; junction bases outside the gene matches: 5. The CDR3 contains 15 residues. Here the CDR3 DNA reads TGTGCCAGCTCACTCGGGGGGGGGAGCTCCTACGAGCAGTACTTC. Its translation is CASSLGGGSSYEQYF. The variable domain in full, completed from reference TRBV18 and TRBJ2-7, reads NAGVMQNPRHLVRRRGQEARLRCSPMKGHSHVYWYRQLPEEGLKFMVYLQKENIIDESGMPKERFSAEFPKEGPSILRIQQVVRGDSAAYFCASSLGGGSSYEQYFGPGTRLTVT.

V and J are TRBV15 and TRBJ2-3; 7 nucleotides line up with TRBD2. The germline CDR1 and CDR2 sequences are LNHNV and YYDKDF (reference sequence). This CDR3 spans 15 amino acids. The junction had 6 bases not matched to a gene; V was cut back by 2 bases and J by 4 bases. CDR3 DNA: TGTGCCACCAGCAGAACCAGACTAGCCTCAGATACGCAGTATTTT. Its protein product is CATSRTRLASDTQYF.

The chain carries TRBV27 and TRBJ2-3; tentative D call: TRBD1 (6 bases). CDR1 MNHEY and CDR2 SMNVEV come from the germline V gene (reference sequence). Trimming cost V 1 base and J 5 bases, with 13 bases left between them. The CDR3 runs to 15 residues. The CDR3 region is CASSLYADSRDTQYF. Here the CDR3 DNA reads TGTGCCAGCAGTTTATACGCGGACAGCCGAGATACGCAGTATTTT.

This chain uses TRBV7-9 with TRBJ1-4; 7 bases map to TRBD1. The V segment lost 5 bases and the J segment 6 bases; nucleotides outside the gene matches: 9. The CDR3 extends over 15 amino acids. Germline V gene lookup returns CDR1 SEHNR and CDR2 FQNEAQ (reference sequence). CDR3 amino acids: CASSPRDSPYEKLFF. The CDR3 DNA reads TGTGCCAGCAGCCCCCGGGACAGTCCCTATGAAAAACTGTTTTTT.

V gene TRBV5-1 combines with J gene TRBJ2-3; 10 bases map to TRBD2. This CDR3 has 15 residues. V dropped 4 bases and J dropped 4; count of bases not matched to a gene: 6. Looked up from germline, CDR1 is SGHRS and CDR2 is YFSETQ. The CDR3: CASSPGTSVADTQYF. The CDR3 coding sequence is TGCGCCAGCAGCCCCGGGACTAGCGTAGCAGATACGCAGTATTTT.

This clone occurred a few times. CDR3 bases: TGCAGCGTTGAAGAGACAGCGGGAGACGAGCAGTACTTC. Translated, it gives CSVEETAGDEQYF. The chain joins TRBV29-1 to TRBJ2-7, with 8 bases aligning to TRBD2. This CDR3 is 13 amino acids long. After removal of 0 bases from V and 5 bases from J, the junction contained 3 bases not matched to a gene. Germline CDR1 is SQVTM and CDR2 is ANQGSEA.

This clone was counted once. This chain links TRBV5-4 with TRBJ2-7; tentative D call: TRBD1 (5 bases). CDR3 size: 14 residues. V was pared by 2 bases and J by 7 bases, with 16 bases between. Per the germline V gene, CDR1 is SGHNT and CDR2 is YYREEE (reference sequence). CDR3 sequence (DNA): TGTGCCAGCAGCTTTGAAGGGGTTCGGTGGGAGCAGTACTTC. Its protein is CASSFEGVRWEQYF.

The chain has TRBV6-5 and TRBJ2-7; 10 positions match TRBD1. CDR1 MNHEY and CDR2 SVGAGI come from the germline V gene. V was pared by 5 bases and J by 6 bases, with 10 bases of the junction left unmatched. The CDR3 runs to 15 residues. CDR3 nucleotides: TGTGCCAGCAGTACGACAGGGGGCGAAGGACGCGAGCAGTACTTC. This codes for CASSTTGGEGREQYF.

CDR3 sequence: CASSEVERVVEKLFF. CDR3 DNA: TGTGCCAGCAGTGAGGTAGAAAGGGTCGTCGAAAAACTGTTTTTT. This chain links TRBV6-1 with TRBJ1-4; no reliable D call. The ends were cut back, 3 bases at V and 8 bases at J, with 16 bases in the middle. The germline CDR1 and CDR2 sequences are MNHNS and SASEGT. This CDR3 has 15 residues.

A remark on this clone: Different DNA sequences within this sample yield the same CDR3. The chain is built from TRBV4-1 and TRBJ2-2; D gene uncertain. The CDR3 length is 15 residues. Trimming took 1 base from V and 1 from J, leaving 7 bases between them. Looked up from germline, CDR1 is MGHRA and CDR2 is YSYEKL. In DNA, the CDR3 is TGCGCCAGCAGCCAAGTTGCCCTGAACACCGGGGAGCTGTTTTTT. It translates to CASSQVALNTGELFF.

A word on this clone: One base separates it from a far larger clone, so it is likely a read error. V usage is TRBV2 and J usage is TRBJ2-7; no definite D call. The CDR3 is 10 amino acids. Trimming took 7 bases from V and 6 from J, leaving 7 bases between them. Germline-derived CDR1 and CDR2 are SNHLY and FYNNEI. The CDR3 region is CASTAFEQYF. In nucleotides, the CDR3 is TGTGCCAGCACCGCCTTCGAGCAGTACTTC.

The rearrangement joins TRBV9 to TRBJ2-5; D may be TRBD1 (7 bases). Trimming pared 0 bases from V and 5 bases from J, leaving 14 bases between. The CDR3 sequence is 15 residues long. Per the germline V gene, CDR1 is SGDLS and CDR2 is YYNGEE. The CDR3 region is CASSVATTGRETQYF. The CDR3 DNA sequence: TGTGCCAGCAGCGTAGCTACGACAGGGAGGGAGACCCAGTACTTC.

This clone was found many times. The genes are TRBV6-5 and TRBJ1-2; a weak D match, TRBD1 (5 bases). CDR1 and CDR2 from the germline V gene are MNHEY and SVGAGI. CDR3 length: 14 amino acids. V was trimmed by 4 bases and J by 4 bases, leaving 13 bases between them. DNA of the CDR3: TGTGCCAGCAGTTCCGGGACTTTGACCTATGGCTACACCTTC. Translation gives CASSSGTLTYGYTF.

This clone was detected only a few times. The gene calls are TRBV5-6 and TRBJ2-4; TRBD1 agrees at 8 bases. Germline-derived CDR1 and CDR2 are SGHDT and YYEEEE. The CDR3 extends over 15 amino acids. V lost 2 bases and J lost 7; bases outside the gene matches: 8. For the CDR3, the DNA is TGTGCCAGCAGCTTATACGACAGGGGAAGTAACATTCAGTACTTC. As protein: CASSLYDRGSNIQYF.